These T cell receptor beta chains were read from a single sample in a study of T cells after yellow fever vaccination. MiXCR, applied by TCRdb to the 5' RACE reads, yields one record per CDR3 protein. In the table there are 100,000 to 150,000 distinct CDR3 sequences, about 16% of which are singletons. Sequences were derived from CD8+ T cells sorted from PBMCs, sampled 5 days after the yellow fever booster vaccination. The receptor source for this set is a man younger than 35 who received the YFV17D yellow fever vaccine. CDR3s include the opening cysteine and the closing phenylalanine or tryptophan. The order of the fields is clone size, V gene, CDR3 length, J gene, D gene, CDR3 DNA, CDR3 protein. D genes are given only for firm matches. Where a row states a size, it is once, few, many or the class of an expanded clone; other rows omit it.

clone_size: few; v_call: TRBV19; cdr3_length: 16; j_call: TRBJ1-5; d_call: TRBD1; cdr3_nt: TGTGCCAGTAGTCAAGGGACAGGGGGAGGCAATCAGCCCCAGCATTTT; cdr3_aa: CASSQGTGGGNQPQHF
clone_size: once; v_call: TRBV13; cdr3_length: 13; j_call: TRBJ2-3; d_call: .; cdr3_nt: TGTGCCAGCAGCTTCTCCTGCTCAGATACGCAGTATTTT; cdr3_aa: CASSFSCSDTQYF
clone_size: few; v_call: TRBV27; cdr3_length: 14; j_call: TRBJ2-5; d_call: TRBD1; cdr3_nt: TGTGCCAGCAAGCAGGGGGCGCTGGGGGAGACCCAGTACTTC; cdr3_aa: CASKQGALGETQYF
clone_size: .; v_call: TRBV24-1; cdr3_length: 14; j_call: TRBJ2-3; d_call: .; cdr3_nt: TGTGCCACCAGCCCCACGTTCGCCCCAGATACGCAGTATTTT; cdr3_aa: CATSPTFAPDTQYF
clone_size: .; v_call: TRBV4-1; cdr3_length: 16; j_call: TRBJ1-1; d_call: TRBD1; cdr3_nt: TGCGCCAGCAGCCAAGTCGGACAGGGATTGAACACTGAAGCTTTCTTT; cdr3_aa: CASSQVGQGLNTEAFF
clone_size: few; v_call: TRBV5-4; cdr3_length: 12; j_call: TRBJ2-7; d_call: .; cdr3_nt: TGTGCCAGCAGCTTTTCCCCCCGCGAGCAGTACTTC; cdr3_aa: CASSFSPREQYF
clone_size: .; v_call: TRBV4-1; cdr3_length: 15; j_call: TRBJ1-1; d_call: .; cdr3_nt: TGCGCCAGCAGCCAAGATGCGCTCCCATACACTGAAGCTTTCTTT; cdr3_aa: CASSQDALPYTEAFF
clone_size: few; v_call: TRBV11-2; cdr3_length: 16; j_call: TRBJ1-5; d_call: .; cdr3_nt: TGTGCCAGCAGCCCCCGGACAGAGGATAGCAATCAGCCCCAGCATTTT; cdr3_aa: CASSPRTEDSNQPQHF
clone_size: .; v_call: TRBV7-2; cdr3_length: 15; j_call: TRBJ2-7; d_call: TRBD1; cdr3_nt: TGTGCCAGCAGCTTAGCTACAGGGGGCCTCTACGAGCAGTACTTC; cdr3_aa: CASSLATGGLYEQYF
clone_size: few; v_call: TRBV12-3/TRBV12-4; cdr3_length: 15; j_call: TRBJ2-3; d_call: .; cdr3_nt: TGTGCCAGCAGTTTAATCAGCGGTAGCACAGATACGCAGTATTTT; cdr3_aa: CASSLISGSTDTQYF
clone_size: few; v_call: TRBV7-9; cdr3_length: 14; j_call: TRBJ1-5; d_call: .; cdr3_nt: TGTGCCAGCAGGGCACCAGGCAGCAATCAGCCCCAGCATTTT; cdr3_aa: CASRAPGSNQPQHF
clone_size: few; v_call: TRBV29-1; cdr3_length: 13; j_call: TRBJ1-5; d_call: .; cdr3_nt: TGCAGCGTGAGGGGGGAAGGCAATCAGCCCCAGCATTTT; cdr3_aa: CSVRGEGNQPQHF
clone_size: few; v_call: TRBV27; cdr3_length: 12; j_call: TRBJ2-3; d_call: .; cdr3_nt: TGTGCCAGCGGCCGGTGGGCAGATACGCAGTATTTT; cdr3_aa: CASGRWADTQYF
clone_size: .; v_call: TRBV7-9; cdr3_length: 13; j_call: TRBJ2-3; d_call: .; cdr3_nt: TGTGCCAGCAGCTGGGACGTCGGAGATACGCAGTATTTT; cdr3_aa: CASSWDVGDTQYF